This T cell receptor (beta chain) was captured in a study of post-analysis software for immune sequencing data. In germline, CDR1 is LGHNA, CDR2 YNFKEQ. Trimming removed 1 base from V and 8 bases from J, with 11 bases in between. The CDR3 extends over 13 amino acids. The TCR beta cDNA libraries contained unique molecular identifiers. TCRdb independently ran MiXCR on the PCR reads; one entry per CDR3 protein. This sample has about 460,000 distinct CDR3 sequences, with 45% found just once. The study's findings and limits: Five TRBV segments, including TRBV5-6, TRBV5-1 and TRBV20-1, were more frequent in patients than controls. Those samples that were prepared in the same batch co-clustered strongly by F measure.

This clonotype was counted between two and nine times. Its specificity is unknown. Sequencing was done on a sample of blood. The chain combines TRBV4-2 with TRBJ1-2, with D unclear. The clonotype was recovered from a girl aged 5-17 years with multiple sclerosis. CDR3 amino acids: CASSQGGGEGYTF. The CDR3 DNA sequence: TGTGCCAGCAGCCAAGGAGGCGGAGAAGGCTACACCTTC.